This T cell receptor (beta chain) was recorded in a study of beta chain features in type 1 diabetes. The study, taken as a whole, reports: There was a moderate but significant shortening of TCRB CDR3s in all four CD4+ subsets of Type 1 diabetes patients. In the patient group, naive, central memory and Treg TCRB repertoires seemed more alike than in the healthy donor group.

With 0 bases removed from V and 14 bases from J, the gap between germline ends came to 26 bases. The CDR3 extends over 17 amino acids. Per germline, CDR1 MNHEY and CDR2 SMNVEV (reference sequence). Cells sorted by CD45RO/CCR7/CD25/CD127/CD95/CD27 comprised CD4+ naive, central memory, regulatory and stem cell-like memory cells. Reverse transcribing all isolated RNA meant expressed TCRB transcripts were sequenced. Some 4 million reads on average were seen across naive, central memory and regulatory T cell samples. Only in-frame clones appear in the TCRdb table, and some are missing; sequencing was by immunoSEQ multiplex PCR. The sample has some 350,000 clones, 8% to 10% seen once; the top ten hold roughly 0.6%. This clone was observed a few times. Its antigen is unknown.

The sequence was obtained from a man aged 30 to 39 with type 1 diabetes. Sequencing was done on a sample of central memory CD4+ T cells from blood. The chain couples TRBV27 to TRBJ2-1, with D maybe TRBD1 (7 bases). CDR3 bases: TGTGCCAGCAGTTTATCGTGGTTGGCAGGGGCAGGCAGGGGGGAGTTCTTC. This gives the protein CASSLSWLAGAGRGEFF.